Listed here are 31 T cell receptor beta chains from one sample, sequenced in a study of vaccination and CD4 T cells after COVID-19. As to treatment: roughly ten-day PBMC culture with coronavirus spike peptide pools or control peptides (ViraFEST assay). Cultured CD4+ T cell DNA was sequenced using the Oncomine TCR Beta short-read assay. TCRdb analysed the PCR reads with MiXCR anew, one entry per CDR3 protein. The sample includes about 20,000 distinct CDR3 sequences, approximately 50% seen only once; the top ten take around 7.5%. Their antigens remain unidentified. The sequenced material came from CD4+ T cells from blood, cultured in vitro. These receptors were collected from a human donor who had recovered from COVID-19.

The chain links TRBV20-1 to TRBJ1-4; TRBD1 aligns across 8 bases. V was pared by 6 bases and J by 5 bases, with 5 bases of the junction left unmatched. Germline V gene sequence: CDR1 DFQATT, CDR2 SNEGSKA (reference sequence). The CDR3 is 13 residues long. CDR3 DNA: TGCAGTGCAAGGGACAGGCGGAATGAAAAACTGTTTTTT. This translates into CSARDRRNEKLFF.

The chain has TRBV20-1 and TRBJ2-7; 7 positions match TRBD1. This CDR3 spans 15 amino acids. Germline V gene lookup returns CDR1 DFQATT and CDR2 SNEGSKA (reference sequence). V lost 0 bases, J lost 1 base, and 6 bases stayed unmatched. The chain's CDR3 is CSARDQRTGSYEQYF. The DNA for the CDR3 is TGCAGTGCTAGAGATCAAAGGACAGGATCCTACGAGCAGTACTTC.

The J gene is TRBJ2-3, the V gene TRBV27, with TRBD2 identical over 8 bases. The CDR3 spans 14 residues. The V and J ends lost 2 bases and 9 bases, in that order; junction bases with no gene match: 7. CDR1 is MNHEY and CDR2 is SMNVEV in the germline V gene (reference sequence). CDR3 loop: CASSLSGRKGTQYF. The CDR3 DNA sequence: TGTGCCAGCAGTTTAAGCGGGAGAAAGGGAACGCAGTATTTT.

The chain links TRBV6-2 or TRBV6-3 to TRBJ2-7; D may be TRBD1 (7 bases). Germline V gene sequence: CDR1 MNHEY, CDR2 SVGEGT. With 6 bases removed from V and 1 base from J, the gap between germline ends came to 13 bases. The CDR3 consists of 14 residues. The CDR3: CASRRRGLSYEQYF. The CDR3 DNA reads TGTGCCAGCAGAAGGAGGGGGCTATCCTACGAGCAGTACTTC.

This clonotype was recorded once. The chain uses TRBV2 and TRBJ1-1; weak D call: TRBD1 (6 bases). Germline values: CDR1 SNHLY, CDR2 FYNNEI. V lost 10 bases and J 6 bases, leaving 18 bases between the germline ends. The CDR3 contains 13 residues. The CDR3 region is CATRGGSFSEAFF. CDR3 nucleotide sequence: TGTGCCACTAGAGGGGGGAGTTTCTCTGAAGCTTTCTTT. The entire variable domain, with the rest obtained from reference TRBV2 and TRBJ1-1, is as follows: EPEVTQTPSHQVTQMGQEVILRCVPISNHLYFYWYRQILGQKVEFLVSFYNNEISEKSEIFDDQFSVERPDGSNFTLKIRSTKLEDSAMYFCATRGGSFSEAFFGQGTRLTVV.

Notes on this clonotype: One end of the junction fails to match germline, which may point to a read error. The chain uses TRBV20-1 and TRBJ2-1; D is undetermined. Germline V gene lookup returns CDR1 DFQATT and CDR2 SNEGSKA (reference sequence). The CDR3 has 11 amino acids. CDR3 amino acids: CSASGYNERFF. The DNA for the CDR3 is TGCAGTGCTAGCGGATACAATGAGCGGTTCTTC.

This rearrangement joins TRBV4-3 to TRBJ1-6; D might be TRBD1 (5 bases). The CDR3 extends over 14 amino acids. Germline V gives CDR1 LGHNA, CDR2 YSLEER. Trimming stripped 6 bases from V and 7 bases from J, with 13 bases between. The CDR3, as DNA: TGCGCCAGCAGTCAGAGGGACGGAAATTCACCCCTCCACTTT. Its protein product is CASSQRDGNSPLHF.

The chain links TRBV6-4 to TRBJ1-5; maybe TRBD1 (5 bases). Germline lookup yields CDR1 MRHNA and CDR2 SNTAGT. Between the trimmed V and J ends, which lost 0 bases and 6 bases, there was a span of 9 bases. CDR3 length equals 14 residues. CDR3 nucleotide sequence: TGTGCCAGCAGTGACTCAATAGGGGCTCAGCCCCAGCATTTT. Protein product: CASSDSIGAQPQHF.

The genes are TRBV27 and TRBJ1-1, with TRBD1 matching over 8 bases. This CDR3 is built from 15 residues. The J segment lost 3 bases and the V segment lost 4 bases, leaving 7 bases of the junction unmatched. Germline values: CDR1 MNHEY, CDR2 SMNVEV (reference sequence). In DNA, the CDR3 is TGTGCCAGCAGTTCGCAGGGGGCGCCGGACACTGAAGCTTTCTTT. It codes for CASSSQGAPDTEAFF.

The chain employs TRBV7-8 and TRBJ1-5; 7 nucleotides align to TRBD1. Germline V CDR1 and CDR2: SGHVS, FQNEAQ. There are 16 residues in the CDR3. The ends lost 6 bases at V and 2 bases at J; junction bases unmatched: 10. The CDR3 coding sequence is TGTGCCAGCAGTACATTAGCCGGACAGGGCAATCAGCCCCAGCATTTT. This sequence encodes CASSTLAGQGNQPQHF.

The chain joins TRBV12-3 or TRBV12-4 to TRBJ2-7; 7 bases fit TRBD1. The trim removed 1 base at V and 9 bases at J, leaving 9 bases unmatched. This CDR3 is 14 amino acids long. CDR3: CASSLGPGGRGQYF. Written as DNA, the CDR3 is TGTGCCAGCAGTTTAGGGCCAGGGGGACGGGGGCAGTACTTC.

This clonotype was observed once. The chain combines TRBV5-1 with TRBJ1-2; D remains ambiguous. The CDR3 has 14 residues. Looked up from germline, CDR1 is SGHRS and CDR2 is YFSETQ. V was clipped by 1 base and J by 8 bases, with 15 bases between them. The CDR3 is CASSLRQESDGYTF. CDR3 coding DNA: TGCGCCAGCAGCTTGCGCCAAGAATCTGACGGCTACACCTTC. Looking up the rest from reference TRBV5-1 and TRBJ1-2 gives the full variable domain: KAGVTQTPRYLIKTRGQQVTLSCSPISGHRSVSWYQQTPGQGLQFLFEYFSETQRNKGNFPGRFSGRQFSNSRSEMNVSTLELGDSALYLCASSLRQESDGYTFGSGTRLTVV.

J is TRBJ1-3 and V is TRBV21-1. TRBV21-1 is deemed a pseudogene. The CDR3 runs to 18 residues. The CDR3 DNA reads TGTGCCAGCAGAGTGACCGAAAAGGACCGCGGCTCTGGAAACACCATATATTTT. Amino acid sequence: CASRVTEKDRGSGNTIYF.

The chain couples TRBV27 to TRBJ1-1; D remains unclear. The length of the CDR3 is 11 residues. Germline-derived CDR1 and CDR2 are MNHEY and SMNVEV (reference sequence). Trimming shortened V by 2 bases and J by 4 bases, and 2 bases separated the two germline ends. CDR3 residues: CASSLGTEAFF. In DNA, the CDR3 is TGTGCCAGCAGTTTAGGCACTGAAGCTTTCTTT.

The J gene is TRBJ2-1, the V gene TRBV5-4, with 7 positions matching TRBD2. CDR1 and CDR2 from the germline V gene are SGHNT and YYREEE (reference sequence). This CDR3 is 16 amino acids long. Germline trimming cut 2 bases from V and 0 bases from J; bases unmatched to any gene: 5. The CDR3: CASSFGGGSSYNEQFF. As DNA, the CDR3 is TGTGCCAGCAGCTTTGGGGGAGGGAGCTCCTACAATGAGCAGTTCTTC.

The gene calls are TRBV5-1 and TRBJ2-7; no clear D gene. The V and J ends lost 0 bases and 3 bases respectively, with 13 bases between them. CDR1 is SGHRS and CDR2 is YFSETQ in the germline V gene. This CDR3 is built from 15 residues. The CDR3 DNA reads TGCGCCAGCAGCTTGGTCCGGGCCAGGAACTACGAGCAGTACTTC. Translating gives CASSLVRARNYEQYF.

The chain has TRBV15 and TRBJ2-3, with D perhaps assigned TRBD1 or TRBD2 (5 bases each). The CDR3 consists of 14 residues. V lost 3 bases, J lost 4 bases, and 11 bases lay in between. CDR1 and CDR2 (germline): LNHNV, YYDKDF (reference sequence). CDR3 nucleotides: TGTGCCACCAGCAGTGGGACGGAGTCAGATACGCAGTATTTT. As protein: CATSSGTESDTQYF.

This clonotype was picked up a small number of times. The gene calls are TRBV6-5 and TRBJ1-2; 8 bases line up with TRBD1. The CDR3 contains 16 residues. Trimming took 0 bases from V and 3 from J; bases not matched to a gene: 6. Per germline, CDR1 MNHEY and CDR2 SVGAGI. The CDR3 DNA reads TGTGCCAGCAGTTACTCGAGGGACAGGCGTGACTATGGCTACACCTTC. It is translated as CASSYSRDRRDYGYTF.

V gene TRBV11-3 combines with J gene TRBJ2-1; TRBD2 matches at 7 bases. Losses at the gene ends were 5 bases for V and 1 base for J; bases not matched to a gene: 8. Germline values: CDR1 SGHNT, CDR2 YENEEA. This CDR3 has 16 residues. The CDR3 sequence is CASSGREGASYNEQFF. The DNA of the CDR3 is TGTGCCAGCAGCGGCAGGGAGGGAGCGTCCTACAATGAGCAGTTCTTC.

J is TRBJ2-5 and V is TRBV2; D gene ambiguous. CDR3 size: 13 residues. Germline-derived CDR1 and CDR2 are SNHLY and FYNNEI. With 6 bases removed from V and 1 base from J, the gap between germline ends came to 9 bases. Here the CDR3 DNA reads TGTGCCAGCAGGACGGAGATCCAAGAGACCCAGTACTTC. Its translation: CASRTEIQETQYF.

The chain recombines TRBV5-1 with TRBJ2-3; 10 nucleotides line up with TRBD2. This CDR3 has 16 residues. Germline trimming cut 0 bases from V and 3 bases from J; bases unmatched to any gene: 4. The germline gives CDR1 SGHRS, CDR2 YFSETQ. CDR3 DNA: TGCGCCAGCAGCTTGGGGCTAGCGGGAGAAACAGATACGCAGTATTTT. As protein: CASSLGLAGETDTQYF.

This clonotype has more than one count but fewer than ten. This sequence joins TRBV27 and TRBJ1-2; D gene unclear. Trimming removed 7 bases from V and 5 bases from J, with 20 bases in between. The V gene's germline CDR1 is MNHEY and CDR2 SMNVEV (reference sequence). The CDR3 extends over 15 amino acids. CDR3 sequence reads: CASTSTRQRVYGYTF. The CDR3 DNA is TGTGCCAGCACTTCTACCAGACAACGCGTTTATGGCTACACCTTC.

The rearrangement joins TRBV7-9 to TRBJ2-7, with D maybe TRBD2 (7 bases). The CDR3 has 15 amino acids. Trimming pared 2 bases from V and 3 bases from J, leaving 14 bases between. Germline-derived CDR1 and CDR2 are SEHNR and FQNEAQ (reference sequence). CDR3 bases: TGTGCCAGCAGCTTAAGGGGGGGGGCCCACTACGAGCAGTACTTC. Protein: CASSLRGGAHYEQYF.

The chain links TRBV6-1 to TRBJ2-5; perhaps TRBD2 as D (6 bases). The ends were cut back, 7 bases at V and 4 bases at J, with 13 bases in the middle. Germline V gene data show CDR1 as MNHNS and CDR2 as SASEGT. CDR3 length equals 13 residues. DNA of the CDR3: TGTGCCAGCACCCGAGGAGGGGCAGAGACCCAGTACTTC. It is translated as CASTRGGAETQYF.

This clonotype was observed once. The V and J genes are TRBV18 and TRBJ1-1; 8 bases align to TRBD1. This CDR3 has 15 residues. The V and J ends lost 0 bases and 7 bases, in that order; junction bases with no gene match: 7. CDR1 is KGHSH, CDR2 LQKENI, per germline. The CDR3 is CASSPPGRGQGEAFF. CDR3 DNA sequence: TGTGCCAGCTCACCACCGGGCAGGGGGCAGGGTGAAGCTTTCTTT. The variable domain in full, with the rest retrieved from reference TRBV18 and TRBJ1-1, is NAGVMQNPRHLVRRRGQEARLRCSPMKGHSHVYWYRQLPEEGLKFMVYLQKENIIDESGMPKERFSAEFPKEGPSILRIQQVVRGDSAAYFCASSPPGRGQGEAFFGQGTRLTVV.

V and J are TRBV5-1 and TRBJ1-1; D uncertain. This CDR3 is 11 amino acids long. Deletions cut 6 bases from V and 0 bases from J, with 3 bases between. Germline CDR1 is SGHRS and CDR2 is YFSETQ. Written as DNA, the CDR3 is TGCGCCAGCATTTTGAACACTGAAGCTTTCTTT. It yields the protein CASILNTEAFF. Combining the CDR3 with reference TRBV5-1 and TRBJ1-1 gives the whole variable domain KAGVTQTPRYLIKTRGQQVTLSCSPISGHRSVSWYQQTPGQGLQFLFEYFSETQRNKGNFPGRFSGRQFSNSRSEMNVSTLELGDSALYLCASILNTEAFFGQGTRLTVV.

Comments on this clonotype: Germline and junction disagree at one end, which may indicate a read error. This rearrangement joins TRBV6-5 to TRBJ2-2, with D perhaps being TRBD1 or TRBD2 (5 bases each). Per the germline V gene, CDR1 is MNHEY and CDR2 is SVGAGI. The CDR3 is 15 residues long. This CDR3 reads CASSYLSTGGGELFF. For the CDR3, the DNA is TGTGCCAGCAGCTACTTATCCACAGGAGGCGGGGAGCTGTTTTTT.

The rearrangement links TRBV5-6 to TRBJ1-1, with D perhaps matching TRBD1 (5 bases). The V gene's germline CDR1 is SGHDT and CDR2 YYEEEE. The ends were cut back, 0 bases at V and 4 bases at J, with 7 bases in the middle. This CDR3 contains 13 residues. The CDR3 region has the DNA TGTGCCAGCAGCTTGGGAAGGGGCACTGAAGCTTTCTTT. Translating it yields CASSLGRGTEAFF.

This clonotype was observed a few times. This chain joins TRBV20-1 and TRBJ2-5; 12 positions agree with TRBD2. With V trimmed by 8 bases and J by 3 bases, 4 bases remained unmatched. The CDR3 is 13 amino acids. CDR1 and CDR2 from the germline V gene are DFQATT and SNEGSKA (reference sequence). In nucleotides, the CDR3 is TGCAGTCCACTAGCGGGAGGAAAAGAGACCCAGTACTTC. This translates into CSPLAGGKETQYF.

This clonotype was seen just once. The rearrangement links TRBV20-1 to TRBJ2-7; tentative D call: TRBD1 (5 bases). CDR3 length: 14 amino acids. Germline lookup yields CDR1 DFQATT and CDR2 SNEGSKA (reference sequence). V lost 5 bases and J lost 0, with 14 bases in between. As DNA, the CDR3 is TGCAGTGCTTACGACAGTAAAATCTCCTACGAGCAGTACTTC. It codes for CSAYDSKISYEQYF.

Notes on this clonotype: Compared with germline, one end of the junction differs, possibly owing to a read error. The chain is built from TRBV2 and TRBJ2-7, with D perhaps assigned TRBD1 or TRBD2 (6 bases each). The CDR3 is made up of 15 amino acids. Germline-derived CDR1 and CDR2 are SNHLY and FYNNEI. The CDR3 region has the DNA TGTGCCAGCAGTGAAGCGCTTCATCCGGGGGCGCAACATATCTTC. Translated, it gives CASSEALHPGAQHIF.